One sample yielded the 15 T cell receptor beta chains listed below, sequenced in a study of siplizumab effects on memory and regulatory T cells. Produced via immunoSEQ multiplex PCR; TCRdb's table is partial and in-frame only. Seen here are around 100,000 clones, about 94% observed once, and the top ten hold 1% to 1.5%. The sequencing sample was made of non-Treg CD4+ T cells sorted from blood. The receptors were sampled from a human donor in good health.

This chain joins TRBV14 and TRBJ2-7; D is possibly TRBD2 (5 bases). Deletions cut 0 bases from V and 3 bases from J, with 12 bases between. The CDR3 runs 15 residues. CDR1 is SGHDN, CDR2 FVKESK, per germline. CDR3 residues: CASSQETGIGYEQYF. CDR3 DNA sequence: TGTGCCAGCAGCCAAGAGACGGGGATCGGCTACGAGCAGTACTTC.

Written as DNA, the CDR3 is TGTGCCAGCAGTGTGGACAGGGGGCCTTCAGATACGCAGTATTTT. Translating it yields CASSVDRGPSDTQYF. The gene calls are TRBV6-1 and TRBJ2-3; 11 nucleotides line up with TRBD1. The V and J ends lost 4 bases and 4 bases, in that order; junction bases with no gene match: 4. The germline V gene encodes CDR1 MNHNS and CDR2 SASEGT. This CDR3 contains 15 residues.

The chain links TRBV30 to TRBJ1-5; D perhaps matches TRBD1 (5 bases). CDR1 is GTSNPN and CDR2 is SVGIG in the germline V gene (reference sequence). This CDR3 region has 14 residues. V was cut by 5 bases and J by 1 base, with 12 bases left in between. This CDR3 is CAWDFSGSNQPQHF. The CDR3 DNA is TGTGCCTGGGACTTCTCAGGGAGCAATCAGCCCCAGCATTTT.

The chain is built from TRBV25-1 and TRBJ1-1, with TRBD1 as a possible D gene (6 bases). CDR3 size: 13 residues. V lost 6 bases to trimming and J lost 8 bases, with 16 bases between them. Germline lookup yields CDR1 MGHDK and CDR2 SYGVNS. CDR3 in DNA: TGTGCCAGCAGGACCGTAGGGGGGGTCGAAGCTTTCTTT. Translation: CASRTVGGVEAFF. The full variable domain, completed using reference TRBV25-1 and TRBJ1-1, is EADIYQTPRYLVIGTGKKITLECSQTMGHDKMYWYQQDPGMELHLIHYSYGVNSTEKGDLSSESTVSRIRTEHFPLTLESARPSHTSQYLCASRTVGGVEAFFGQGTRLTVV.

This chain connects TRBV28 to TRBJ2-5; 7 positions match TRBD1. The CDR3 has 14 amino acids. The V gene's germline CDR1 is MDHEN and CDR2 SYDVKM. Losses at the gene ends were 6 bases for V and 5 bases for J; bases not matched to a gene: 9. The CDR3 here is CASSSLQGMETQYF. The DNA of the CDR3 is TGTGCCAGCAGCAGCTTACAGGGGATGGAGACCCAGTACTTC.

The J gene is TRBJ2-1, the V gene TRBV14, with 10 bases matching TRBD1. This CDR3 comprises 18 residues. Germline CDR1 is SGHDN and CDR2 is FVKESK. The J segment lost 1 base and the V segment lost 1 base, leaving 7 bases of the junction unmatched. Here the CDR3 reads CASSQVWTGGISYNEQFF. DNA for the CDR3: TGTGCCAGCAGCCAAGTCTGGACAGGGGGGATTTCCTACAATGAGCAGTTCTTC. Complete variable domain (other parts from reference TRBV14 and TRBJ2-1): EAGVTQFPSHSVIEKGQTVTLRCDPISGHDNLYWYRRVMGKEIKFLLHFVKESKQDESGMPNNRFLAERTGGTYSTLKVQPAELEDSGVYFCASSQVWTGGISYNEQFFGPGTRLTVL.

The chain couples TRBV7-8 to TRBJ1-4; D gene unclear. CDR1 and CDR2 (germline): SGHVS, FQNEAQ. The CDR3 runs to 16 residues. Trimming removed 0 bases at V and 0 bases at J, with 8 bases between. The CDR3 DNA reads TGTGCCAGCAGCTTAGCTTTTCAACCAACTAATGAAAAACTGTTTTTT. This codes for CASSLAFQPTNEKLFF.

The chain has TRBV7-2 and TRBJ1-1; D is unclear. This CDR3 spans 15 amino acids. The V and J ends lost 1 base and 4 bases respectively, with 13 bases between them. Germline CDR1 and CDR2: SGHTA and FQGNSA. The CDR3, as DNA: TGTGCCAGCAGCTTAGGGTGGCGGGCGGCCACTGAAGCTTTCTTT. This encodes CASSLGWRAATEAFF.

This clone was recorded only once. The genes are TRBV7-2 and TRBJ2-1; D perhaps matches TRBD2 (6 bases). This CDR3 is 14 amino acids long. Germline values: CDR1 SGHTA, CDR2 FQGNSA. Trimming removed 4 bases at V and 8 bases at J, with 15 bases between. CDR3 loop: CASSSGLVVYEQFF. The CDR3 region has the DNA TGTGCCAGCAGCTCGGGACTGGTGGTCTATGAGCAGTTCTTC.

J is TRBJ2-7 and V is TRBV27, with unresolved D. Deletions cut 3 bases from V and 6 bases from J, with 9 bases between. This CDR3 region has 12 residues. Per germline, CDR1 MNHEY and CDR2 SMNVEV (reference sequence). Here the CDR3 reads CASSFRVGEQYF. In DNA form, the CDR3 reads TGTGCCAGCAGTTTTCGGGTCGGCGAGCAGTACTTC.

The chain links TRBV2 to TRBJ1-1; 7 bases are shared with TRBD1. Germline V lookup: CDR1 SNHLY, CDR2 FYNNEI. The CDR3 length is 14 residues. J gave up 4 bases and V 4 bases, and 6 bases lay outside the gene matches. CDR3 in DNA: TGTGCCAGCAGTGGGGCCTCAGGGGGCACTGAAGCTTTCTTT. It yields the protein CASSGASGGTEAFF. The full variable domain, completed using reference TRBV2 and TRBJ1-1, is EPEVTQTPSHQVTQMGQEVILRCVPISNHLYFYWYRQILGQKVEFLVSFYNNEISEKSEIFDDQFSVERPDGSNFTLKIRSTKLEDSAMYFCASSGASGGTEAFFGQGTRLTVV.

J is TRBJ2-1 and V is TRBV23-1; tentative D call: TRBD2 (6 bases). TRBV23-1 is given ORF status, its function remaining uncertain. The CDR3 totals 15 residues. V was trimmed by 0 bases and J by 9 bases, leaving 15 bases between them. The CDR3 DNA follows: TGCGCCAGCAGTCAATCCGCCTCCCGGAGGGGTGAGCAGTTCTTC. Its translation is CASSQSASRRGEQFF.

This clone has a single count. The chain is built from TRBV7-2 and TRBJ2-1; D remains ambiguous. Trimming stripped 2 bases from V and 8 bases from J, with 7 bases between. There are 12 residues in the CDR3. CDR1 and CDR2 from the germline V gene are SGHTA and FQGNSA. The CDR3 protein is CASSLNGDEQFF. The CDR3 DNA reads as TGTGCCAGCAGCTTAAATGGAGATGAGCAGTTCTTC.

A word on this clone: It is unclear where the CDR3 begins or ends on the DNA, so no DNA is shown, and the CDR3 is as TCRdb lists it. This chain links TRBV21-1 with TRBJ2-1; the table gives TRBD1 as D, unverified against the DNA. TRBV21-1 is described as a pseudogene. 19 amino acids form the CDR3, both terminal residues included. CDR3 sequence reads: CASSSNGVVAGGSSDEQFF.

The genes are TRBV5-1 and TRBJ2-2, with D unclear. Trimming removed 4 bases at V and 5 bases at J, with 15 bases between. CDR3 length: 15 amino acids. The germline V gene encodes CDR1 SGHRS and CDR2 YFSETQ. The CDR3 DNA reads TGCGCCAGCAGCGGGGTGCTGCAGCGAACCGGGGAGCTGTTTTTT. This sequence encodes CASSGVLQRTGELFF.